The 27 T cell receptor beta chains in this list originate from one sample, sequenced in a study of T cell responses to AZD1222 COVID-19 vaccine (dated by TCRdb to the early 2020s). Preparation of the library involved the immunoSEQ multiplex PCR assay. Held by TCRdb, this immuneACCESS table contains in-frame sequences only and omits some clones. Under half of the omission traces to an unresolved V gene where checked; the cause of the rest is unknown. The sample table contains more than 100,000 clones; only one count was recorded for about 90% of them. The ten largest account for more than 13% of the sample. What this sample's time point label stands for: baseline before first vaccination. The sample consisted of peripheral blood, taken on day 0 of AZD1222 vaccination. The origin of the receptors is an adult in good health.

The genes are TRBV13 and TRBJ2-1; D may be TRBD1 (5 bases). CDR1 PRHDT and CDR2 FYEKMQ come from the germline V gene (reference sequence). The CDR3 covers 11 residues. Trimming took off 5 bases at V and 10 bases at J, with 9 bases between the two ends. The CDR3 DNA reads as TGTGCCAGCAGCACTGGACAAGAGCAGTTCTTC. Its protein product is CASSTGQEQFF.

V and J are TRBV2 and TRBJ2-2, with D uncertain. Germline V gives CDR1 SNHLY, CDR2 FYNNEI. The CDR3 spans 14 residues. V was trimmed by 7 bases and J by 5 bases, leaving 14 bases between them. CDR3 nucleotide sequence: TGTGCCAGCACCGAGGTAATGAGGACCGGGGAGCTGTTTTTT. Translating it yields CASTEVMRTGELFF.

This chain uses TRBV5-1 with TRBJ1-5; D is possibly TRBD1 (5 bases). Germline loops: CDR1 SGHRS, CDR2 YFSETQ. Trimming took off 1 base at V and 0 bases at J, with 20 bases between the two ends. CDR3 length equals 19 residues. The CDR3 DNA follows: TGCGCCAGCAGCTTGTCAGTTTCGGGGGTTCTAGGTAGCAATCAGCCCCAGCATTTT. Translating gives CASSLSVSGVLGSNQPQHF.

V and J are TRBV7-9 and TRBJ2-7, with TRBD1 identical over 7 bases. CDR3 length equals 13 residues. Germline CDR1 is SEHNR and CDR2 is FQNEAQ (reference sequence). The junction had 2 bases not matched to a gene; V was cut back by 5 bases and J by 1 base. The DNA for the CDR3 is TGTGCCAGCAGCCCGGGACAGTCCTACGAGCAGTACTTC. This codes for CASSPGQSYEQYF. The whole variable domain, filled in from reference TRBV7-9 and TRBJ2-7, reads DTGVSQNPRHKITKRGQNVTFRCDPISEHNRLYWYRQTLGQGPEFLTYFQNEAQLEKSRLLSDRFSAERPKGSFSTLEIQRTEQGDSAMYLCASSPGQSYEQYFGPGTRLTVT.

The chain is built from TRBV6-4 and TRBJ1-6; 7 bases align to TRBD1. There are 14 residues in the CDR3. V gave up 2 bases and J gave up 8 bases; unmatched junction bases: 3. From germline, CDR1 is MRHNA and CDR2 SNTAGT. The CDR3 sequence is CASSDGDSYSPLHF. CDR3 coding DNA: TGTGCCAGCAGTGACGGGGACAGTTATTCACCCCTCCACTTT.

V gene TRBV5-8 combines with J gene TRBJ1-1, with D possibly TRBD1 on 5 matching bases. Trimming cost V 3 bases and J 8 bases, with 14 bases left between them. Germline lookup yields CDR1 SGHTS and CDR2 YDEGEE. CDR3 length: 13 residues. CDR3 DNA: TGTGCCAGCAGCTCCTACATCAGGGCGGAAGCTTTCTTT. Its translation: CASSSYIRAEAFF.

The chain recombines TRBV5-6 with TRBJ2-7, with D tentatively TRBD2 (6 bases). CDR1 and CDR2 (germline): SGHDT, YYEEEE. The V end was cut by 0 bases, the J end by 7 bases, with 17 bases between. This CDR3 is built from 15 residues. In DNA form, the CDR3 reads TGTGCCAGCAGCTTGGTACCCGGACGGAGGGATGAGCAGTACTTC. It is translated as CASSLVPGRRDEQYF.

The V gene is TRBV9, the J gene TRBJ2-2; a weak D match, TRBD1 (6 bases). The CDR3 spans 15 residues. Trimming cost V 3 bases and J 5 bases, with 14 bases left between them. The germline V gene has CDR1 SGDLS and CDR2 YYNGEE. This CDR3 is CASSGPSTGTGELFF. The CDR3 coding sequence is TGTGCCAGCAGCGGCCCATCTACAGGGACCGGGGAGCTGTTTTTT.

The chain combines TRBV29-1 with TRBJ1-2, with a tentative D call TRBD1 (5 bases). Germline assignment: CDR1 SQVTM and CDR2 ANQGSEA. The V end lost 4 bases, the J end lost 7 bases, and 13 bases lay between the germline ends. The CDR3 contains 12 residues. CDR3 DNA sequence: TGCAGCGTTGGGGCAGGGAGCTTTGGCTACACCTTC. This codes for CSVGAGSFGYTF.

The V gene is TRBV20-1, the J gene TRBJ2-7; possible D gene TRBD2, 5 bases. From germline, CDR1 is DFQATT and CDR2 SNEGSKA (reference sequence). Trimming pared 3 bases from V and 5 bases from J, leaving 14 bases between. The CDR3 totals 13 residues. DNA of the CDR3: TGCAGTGCTAGTCCGCCTAGCTGGGACGAGCAGTACTTC. Protein: CSASPPSWDEQYF.

V and J are TRBV27 and TRBJ1-2; the match to TRBD1 covers 11 bases. The germline gives CDR1 MNHEY, CDR2 SMNVEV (reference sequence). The CDR3 is made up of 16 amino acids. V lost 6 bases, J lost 1 base, and 7 bases stayed unmatched. Here the CDR3 DNA reads TGTGCCAGCAGACGGACAGGGGGCCGGATTAACTATGGCTACACCTTC. Protein sequence: CASRRTGGRINYGYTF.

The chain uses TRBV5-4 and TRBJ1-1, with 9 bases aligning to TRBD1. J lost 2 bases, V lost 3 bases, and 8 bases had no gene match. The CDR3 length is 16 residues. The V gene's germline CDR1 is SGHNT and CDR2 YYREEE (reference sequence). The CDR3: CASSSGQGRINTEAFF. CDR3 nucleotides: TGTGCCAGCAGCTCCGGACAGGGGAGAATCAACACTGAAGCTTTCTTT.

The rearrangement uses TRBV1 and TRBJ1-5. TRBV1 constitutes a pseudogene. The length of the CDR3 is 17 residues. CDR3 residues: CTSSQDTAHIFNQPQHF. In DNA form, the CDR3 reads TGCACCAGCAGCCAAGATACTGCCCATATTTTCAATCAGCCCCAGCATTTT.

The chain employs TRBV5-5 and TRBJ2-4, with D tentatively TRBD1 (5 bases). The V end lost 3 bases, the J end lost 4 bases, and 14 bases lay between the germline ends. CDR1 is SGHKS, CDR2 YYEKEE, per germline (reference sequence). The length of the CDR3 is 15 residues. CDR3 in DNA: TGTGCCAGCAGCTCACCCCAGGGCAGAAAAAACATTCAGTACTTC. It codes for CASSSPQGRKNIQYF.

V is TRBV25-1 and J is TRBJ1-2, with 9 nucleotides matching TRBD1. J was trimmed by 4 bases and V by 4 bases; bases with no gene match: 7. The germline gives CDR1 MGHDK, CDR2 SYGVNS. The CDR3 loop spans 15 amino acids. The DNA of the CDR3 is TGTGCCAGCAGTGCCGAGGGACAGGGAGCCTATGGCTACACCTTC. It specifies CASSAEGQGAYGYTF.

The chain carries TRBV18 and TRBJ2-7, with D maybe TRBD2 (6 bases). V was clipped by 1 base and J by 3 bases, with 16 bases between them. This CDR3 contains 16 residues. Germline assignment: CDR1 KGHSH and CDR2 LQKENI. The CDR3 DNA sequence: TGTGCCAGCTCACCACGTGGGAGCGGGCATCTCTACGAGCAGTACTTC. Translating it yields CASSPRGSGHLYEQYF. Full variable domain (remainder filled in from reference TRBV18 and TRBJ2-7): NAGVMQNPRHLVRRRGQEARLRCSPMKGHSHVYWYRQLPEEGLKFMVYLQKENIIDESGMPKERFSAEFPKEGPSILRIQQVVRGDSAAYFCASSPRGSGHLYEQYFGPGTRLTVT.

The chain couples TRBV25-1 to TRBJ2-1; TRBD2 matches 7 bases. The CDR3 is 15 residues long. Germline V gene sequence: CDR1 MGHDK, CDR2 SYGVNS. The V and J ends lost 2 bases and 8 bases, in that order; junction bases with no gene match: 9. In DNA form, the CDR3 reads TGTGCCAGCAGTGAAGGAGGGAGGGCCCTCGATGAGCAGTTCTTC. It is translated as CASSEGGRALDEQFF.

This chain joins TRBV11-2 and TRBJ1-2, with 10 bases fitting TRBD1. Germline V gene lookup returns CDR1 SGHAT and CDR2 FQNNGV. This CDR3 has 13 amino acids. After removal of 5 bases from V and 8 bases from J, the junction contained 5 bases not matched to a gene. CDR3 sequence reads: CASSRDRGRGYTF. The CDR3 DNA reads TGTGCCAGCAGCAGGGACAGGGGACGAGGCTACACCTTC.

The gene calls are TRBV19 and TRBJ2-6, with D perhaps TRBD1 or TRBD2 (5 bases each). CDR1 and CDR2 from the germline V gene are LNHDA and SQIVND (reference sequence). This CDR3 spans 17 amino acids. V was trimmed by 2 bases and J by 0 bases, leaving 11 bases between them. CDR3 DNA: TGTGCCAGTAGTATAAAGGGTGGGGGCTCTGGGGCCAACGTCCTGACTTTC. Translating gives CASSIKGGGSGANVLTF.

The rearrangement joins TRBV2 to TRBJ1-1; no firm D call. This CDR3 contains 14 residues. Trimming removed 2 bases at V and 0 bases at J, with 7 bases between. Germline loops: CDR1 SNHLY, CDR2 FYNNEI. This CDR3 reads CASSETVLNTEAFF. CDR3 bases: TGTGCCAGCAGTGAAACGGTATTGAACACTGAAGCTTTCTTT.

V and J are TRBV12-3 or TRBV12-4 and TRBJ1-2; weak D call: TRBD1 (5 bases). CDR3 size: 12 residues. The V end was cut by 8 bases, the J end by 8 bases, with 15 bases between. The CDR3 DNA sequence: TGTGCCAGCTCTGGGGCCTTCTCAGGCTACACCTTC. Translating it yields CASSGAFSGYTF.

This clone was recorded once. The V and J genes are TRBV9 and TRBJ2-1, with D perhaps matching TRBD1 (5 bases). V was shortened by 0 bases and J by 3 bases, with 13 bases between the two germline ends. CDR3 size: 16 residues. Germline-derived CDR1 and CDR2 are SGDLS and YYNGEE. The CDR3 DNA is TGTGCCAGCAGCGTAGGGGTCTTAGGGGACTACAATGAGCAGTTCTTC. Translation: CASSVGVLGDYNEQFF.

The chain is built from TRBV7-2 and TRBJ1-5, with D possibly matching TRBD1 (5 bases). Germline CDR1 SGHTA, CDR2 FQGNSA. V lost 4 bases, J lost 0 bases, and 10 bases lay in between. The CDR3 is made up of 15 amino acids. CDR3 DNA: TGTGCCAGCAGCTCACAGGCCGGTAGCAATCAGCCCCAGCATTTT. This gives the protein CASSSQAGSNQPQHF.

The rearrangement uses TRBV7-2 and TRBJ1-2, with D unresolved. V lost 0 bases and J lost 8, with 10 bases in between. The CDR3 contains 13 residues. The germline V gene has CDR1 SGHTA and CDR2 FQGNSA. CDR3 residues: CASSLAVADGYTF. DNA of the CDR3: TGTGCCAGCAGCTTAGCAGTGGCAGACGGCTACACCTTC.

This clone is a singleton in its sample. V usage is TRBV3-1 (or the pseudogene TRBV3-2) and J usage is TRBJ1-1; D unresolved. The CDR3 is 16 amino acids. The V end lost 1 base, the J end lost 0 bases, and 12 bases lay between the germline ends. Germline V CDR1 and CDR2: LGHDT, YNNKEL (reference sequence). The CDR3 loop is CASSQVGGELNTEAFF. The CDR3, as DNA: TGTGCCAGCAGCCAAGTAGGCGGAGAGCTGAACACTGAAGCTTTCTTT.

The rearrangement links TRBV7-9 to TRBJ1-1; D is unclear. The CDR3 loop spans 15 amino acids. Looked up from germline, CDR1 is SEHNR and CDR2 is FQNEAQ (reference sequence). V shed 1 base and J shed 3 bases, with 12 bases lying between them. The CDR3 here is CASSLDRNRDTEAFF. In nucleotides, the CDR3 is TGTGCCAGCAGCTTAGATAGGAATCGGGACACTGAAGCTTTCTTT.

This sequence joins TRBV7-9 and TRBJ1-4; possible D gene TRBD1, 5 bases. Germline V gene data show CDR1 as SEHNR and CDR2 as FQNEAQ (reference sequence). This CDR3 has 16 amino acids. V shed 5 bases and J shed 8 bases, with 21 bases lying between them. The CDR3 DNA is TGTGCCAGCAGCCCGTGGGAGGGGAGGTCACTCGAAAAACTGTTTTTT. Translated: CASSPWEGRSLEKLFF.